The clone carrying this T cell receptor (beta chain) has only a few counts. The antigen remains unidentified. One junction end disagrees with the germline gene, perhaps due to a read error. This record comes from a study of blood T cells in healthy people across ages. General study results and limits: Diversity of TCR beta correlated strongly with naive T cell percentage.

Extraction yielded at least 6 micrograms of total RNA per sample. The second PCR ran roughly 7 to 12 cycles with a sample-barcoded 5' primer and J-beta primers. TCRdb fed the 5' RACE reads into MiXCR, producing one record per CDR3 protein. This sample carries under 800,000 distinct CDR3 sequences, roughly 45% of them seen once, and the ten largest clones take around a fifth. The specimen was blood. This sequence was found in an older woman in good health.

The CDR3 spells CASRGDVYSSPLHF. The DNA for the CDR3 is TGTGCCAGCAGGGGAGACGTTTATAGTTCACCCCTCCACTTT. The V and J genes are TRBV6-1 and TRBJ1-6; D is undetermined. CDR1 MNHNS and CDR2 SASEGT come from the germline V gene. CDR3 size: 14 residues.